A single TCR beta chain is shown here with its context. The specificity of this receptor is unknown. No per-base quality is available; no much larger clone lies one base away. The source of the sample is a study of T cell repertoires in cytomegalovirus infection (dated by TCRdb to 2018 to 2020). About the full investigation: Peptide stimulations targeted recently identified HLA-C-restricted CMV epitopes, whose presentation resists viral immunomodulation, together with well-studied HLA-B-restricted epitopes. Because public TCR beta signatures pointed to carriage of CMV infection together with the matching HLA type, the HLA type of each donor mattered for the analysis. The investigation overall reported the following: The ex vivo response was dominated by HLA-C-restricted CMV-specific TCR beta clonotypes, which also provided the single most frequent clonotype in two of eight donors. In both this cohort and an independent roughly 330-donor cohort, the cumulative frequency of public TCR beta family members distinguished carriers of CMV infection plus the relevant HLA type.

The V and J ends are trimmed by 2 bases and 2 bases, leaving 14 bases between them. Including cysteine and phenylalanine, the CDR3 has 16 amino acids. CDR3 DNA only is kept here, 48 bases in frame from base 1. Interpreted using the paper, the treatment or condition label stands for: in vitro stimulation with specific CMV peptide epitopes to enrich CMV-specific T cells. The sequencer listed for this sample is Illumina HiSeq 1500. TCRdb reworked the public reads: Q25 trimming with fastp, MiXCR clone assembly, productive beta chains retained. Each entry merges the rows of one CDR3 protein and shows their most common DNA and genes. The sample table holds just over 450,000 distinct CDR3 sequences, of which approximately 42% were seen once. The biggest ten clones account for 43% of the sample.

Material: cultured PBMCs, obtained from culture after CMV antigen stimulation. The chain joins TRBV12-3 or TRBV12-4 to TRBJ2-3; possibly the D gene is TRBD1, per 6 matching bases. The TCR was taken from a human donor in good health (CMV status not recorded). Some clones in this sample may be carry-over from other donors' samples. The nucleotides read TGTGCCAGCAGTTTATCCAAAGGGGGACCCACAGATACGCAGTATTTT. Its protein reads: CASSLSKGGPTDTQYF.